This record covers a single TCR beta chain. What it binds is unknown. V dropped 6 bases and J dropped 4 bases, with 16 bases sitting between them. Germline CDR1 KGHSH, CDR2 LQKENI. The CDR3 is 14 residues long. The data derive from a study of T cell responses to AZD1222 COVID-19 vaccine. General observations from the study: The study sampled repertoires only after the peak T cell response.

Data came from immunoSEQ multiplex PCR; TCRdb stores just in-frame clones and leaves some out. The table lists just under 150,000 clones, around 90% of them singletons. The specimen comprised peripheral blood, sampled 28 days after the second dose of the MenACWY control vaccine. The TCR sequence derives from an adult who received the MenACWY meningococcal vaccine as a control. The V and J genes are TRBV18 and TRBJ2-7, with D perhaps assigned TRBD1 or TRBD2 (6 bases each). Here the CDR3 reads CASSRQEGDYEQYF. CDR3 bases: TGTGCCAGCTCGCGACAGGAGGGGGATTACGAGCAGTACTTC.